This T cell receptor beta chain was sequenced for a study of blood T cell repertoires in COVID-19. Study overall: Sites across the United States, Italy and Spain contributed samples from acute and convalescent COVID-19.

Original methodology: Reference gene primer amplification yielded estimated nucleated cell counts. The repertoire was sequenced with immunoSEQ multiplex PCR; TCRdb's copy has only in-frame clones and lacks some. From that table come the V and J calls and clone size; the DNA was used to work out D and trimming. Among about 360,000 clones, approximately 86% were seen once, and the ten largest hold about 7.1%. During active infection, Seattle patients enrolled and were then monitored through disease. The CDR3 runs 17 residues. CDR1 is SEHNR and CDR2 is FQNEAQ in the germline V gene (reference sequence). V was pared by 5 bases and J by 0 bases, with 18 bases between.

The receptor was derived from an older woman with COVID-19, enrolled during active disease. The source material was peripheral blood. The chain carries TRBV7-9 and TRBJ2-3, with D tentatively TRBD2 (6 bases). CDR3 coding DNA: TGTGCCAGCAGCCGCGTCGGATTAGCGGCTAGCACAGATACGCAGTATTTT. This encodes CASSRVGLAASTDTQYF.